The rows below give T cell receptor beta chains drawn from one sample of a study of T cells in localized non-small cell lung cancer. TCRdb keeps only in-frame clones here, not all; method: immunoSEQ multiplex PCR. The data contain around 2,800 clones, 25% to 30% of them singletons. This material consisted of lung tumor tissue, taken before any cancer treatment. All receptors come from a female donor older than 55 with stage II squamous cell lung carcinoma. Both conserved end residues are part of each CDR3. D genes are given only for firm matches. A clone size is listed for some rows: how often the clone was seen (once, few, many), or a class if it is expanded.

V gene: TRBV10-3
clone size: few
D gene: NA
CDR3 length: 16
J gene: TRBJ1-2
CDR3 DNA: TGTGCCAGCCGTAAGGGGGGCGCAACCCCTAACTATGGCTACACCTTC
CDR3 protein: CASRKGGATPNYGYTF

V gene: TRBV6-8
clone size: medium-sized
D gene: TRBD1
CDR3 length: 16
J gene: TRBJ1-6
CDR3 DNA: TGTGCCAGCAACCCAACACCCGGGACAGGGAGTTCACCCCTCCACTTT
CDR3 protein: CASNPTPGTGSSPLHF

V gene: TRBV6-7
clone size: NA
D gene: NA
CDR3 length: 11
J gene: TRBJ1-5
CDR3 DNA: TGTGCCAGCAGTGAGGTTCAGCCCCAGCATTTT
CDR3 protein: CASSEVQPQHF

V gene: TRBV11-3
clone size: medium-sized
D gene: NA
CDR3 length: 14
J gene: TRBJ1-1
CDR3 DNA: TGTGCCAGCAGCTTAGTCTCCACCCACACTGAAGCTTTCTTT
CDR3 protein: CASSLVSTHTEAFF

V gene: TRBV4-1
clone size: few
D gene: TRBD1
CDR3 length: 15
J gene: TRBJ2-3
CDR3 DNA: TGCGCCAGCAGCCAAGATGGGGGACAGACAGATACGCAGTATTTT
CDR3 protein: CASSQDGGQTDTQYF

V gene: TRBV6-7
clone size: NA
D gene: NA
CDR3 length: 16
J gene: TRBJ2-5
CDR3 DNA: TGTGCCAGCAGTTACTCGTTCGTGGGGACTCAGGAGACCCAGTACTTC
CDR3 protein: CASSYSFVGTQETQYF

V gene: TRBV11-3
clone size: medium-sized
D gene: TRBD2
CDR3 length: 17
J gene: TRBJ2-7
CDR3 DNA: TGTGCCAGCAGCTCAAGCGGGGGTAGCGGGGGCTCCTACGAGCAGTACTTC
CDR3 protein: CASSSSGGSGGSYEQYF

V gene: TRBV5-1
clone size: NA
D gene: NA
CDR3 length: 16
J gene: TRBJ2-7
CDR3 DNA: TGCGCCAGCAGCCGAACAGACAGGTCTCTTACTGACGAGCAGTACTTC
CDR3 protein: CASSRTDRSLTDEQYF

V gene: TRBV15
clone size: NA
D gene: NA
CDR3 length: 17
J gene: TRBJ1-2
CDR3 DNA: TGTGCCACCAGCAGAGGAGGGGAACTGGCGGACGGGTATGGCTACACCTTC
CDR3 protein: CATSRGGELADGYGYTF

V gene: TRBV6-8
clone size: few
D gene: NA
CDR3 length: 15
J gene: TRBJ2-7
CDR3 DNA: TGTGCCAGCAGTTACGGATGGGGGCTAAACTACGAGCAGTACTTC
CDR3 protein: CASSYGWGLNYEQYF

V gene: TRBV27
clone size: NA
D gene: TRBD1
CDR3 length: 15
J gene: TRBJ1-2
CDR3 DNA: TGTGCCAGCAGTTCCTGGGGACAGGGGAGGAGCGGCTACACCTTC
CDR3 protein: CASSSWGQGRSGYTF

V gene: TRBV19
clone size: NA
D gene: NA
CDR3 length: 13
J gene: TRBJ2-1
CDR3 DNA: TGTGCCAGTAGTAGATTAGGTGGAAATGAGCAGTTCTTC
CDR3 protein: CASSRLGGNEQFF

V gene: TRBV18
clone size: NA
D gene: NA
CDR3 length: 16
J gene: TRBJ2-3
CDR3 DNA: TGTGCCAGCTCACCACCTTCGGGGTACGCCTCAGATACGCAGTATTTT
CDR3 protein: CASSPPSGYASDTQYF

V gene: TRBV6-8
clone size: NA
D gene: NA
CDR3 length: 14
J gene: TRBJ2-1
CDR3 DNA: TGTGCCAGCAGTTTCGGGGCGACAGACAATGAGCAGTTCTTC
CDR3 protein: CASSFGATDNEQFF

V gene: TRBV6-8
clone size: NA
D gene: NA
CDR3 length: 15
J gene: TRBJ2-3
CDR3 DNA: TGTGCCAGCAGTTCATATTTACTTCCCCCAGATACGCAGTATTTT
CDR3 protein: CASSSYLLPPDTQYF

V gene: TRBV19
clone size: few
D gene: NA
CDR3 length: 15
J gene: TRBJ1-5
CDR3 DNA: TGTGCCAGTAGTACCGGACAGTGGCGCAATCAGCCCCAGCATTTT
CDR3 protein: CASSTGQWRNQPQHF

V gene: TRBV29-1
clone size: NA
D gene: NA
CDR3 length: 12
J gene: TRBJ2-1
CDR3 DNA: TGCAGCGTTCGGGGATTCTACAATGAGCAGTTCTTC
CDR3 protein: CSVRGFYNEQFF

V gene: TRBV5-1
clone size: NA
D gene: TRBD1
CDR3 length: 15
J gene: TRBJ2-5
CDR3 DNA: TGCGCCAGCAGGTTAACTCCGGGACAGCAAGAGACCCAGTACTTC
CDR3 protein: CASRLTPGQQETQYF

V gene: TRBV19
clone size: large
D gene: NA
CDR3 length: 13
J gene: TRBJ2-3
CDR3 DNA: TGTGCCAGTAGTAACCTGAGAGGTGGGACGCAGTATTTT
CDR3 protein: CASSNLRGGTQYF

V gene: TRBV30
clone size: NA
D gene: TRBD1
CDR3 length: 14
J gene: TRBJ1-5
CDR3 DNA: TGTGCCTGGAGAGGGACAGGGGGCAATCAGCCCCAGCATTTT
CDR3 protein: CAWRGTGGNQPQHF

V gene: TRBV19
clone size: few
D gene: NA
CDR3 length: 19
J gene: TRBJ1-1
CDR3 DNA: TGTGCCAGTAGTATAAGGGGAACAGGTAGCGGTCCCTCTAACACTGAAGCTTTCTTT
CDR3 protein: CASSIRGTGSGPSNTEAFF

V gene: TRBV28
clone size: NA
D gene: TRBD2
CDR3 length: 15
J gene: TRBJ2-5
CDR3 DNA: TGTGCCAGCAGGTCGACTAGCGGGGGGGCAGAGACCCAGTACTTC
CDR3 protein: CASRSTSGGAETQYF

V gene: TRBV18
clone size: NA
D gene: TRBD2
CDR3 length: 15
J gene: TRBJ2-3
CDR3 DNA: TGTGCCAGCTCCCTCATCAGCGGGGGGGCGGATACGCAGTATTTT
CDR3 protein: CASSLISGGADTQYF

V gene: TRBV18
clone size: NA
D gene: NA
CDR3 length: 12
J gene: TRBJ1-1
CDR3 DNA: TGTGCCAGCTCAAGCTTGGACACTGAAGCTTTCTTT
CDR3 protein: CASSSLDTEAFF

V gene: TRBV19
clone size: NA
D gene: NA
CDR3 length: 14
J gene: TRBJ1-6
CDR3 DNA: TGTGCCAGTAGTATCAACAGGGCGGATTCACCCCTCCACTTT
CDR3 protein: CASSINRADSPLHF

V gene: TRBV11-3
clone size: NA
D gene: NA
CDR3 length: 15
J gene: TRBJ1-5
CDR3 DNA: TGTGCCAGCAGCTTAGTACAGGAGAGCAATCAGCCCCAGCATTTT
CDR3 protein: CASSLVQESNQPQHF

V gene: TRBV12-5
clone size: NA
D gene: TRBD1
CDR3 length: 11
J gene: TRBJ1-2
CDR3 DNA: TGTGCCAGCGGGACAGGAGCTGGCTACACCTTC
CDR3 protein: CASGTGAGYTF

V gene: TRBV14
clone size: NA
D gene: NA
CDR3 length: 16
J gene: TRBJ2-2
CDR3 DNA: TGTGCCAGCAGTCGCTCCATCATAGGGCGCACCGGGGAGCTGTTTTTT
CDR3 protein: CASSRSIIGRTGELFF